This T cell receptor beta chain stems from a study of cytomegalovirus exposure and HLA in healthy donors. The V gene's germline CDR1 is SGHTS and CDR2 YDEGEE. The CDR3 covers 17 residues. V was clipped by 3 bases and J by 1 base, with 17 bases between them. Assay used: immunoSEQ multiplex PCR; TCRdb lists only in-frame clones, some missing. The sample consists of more than 60,000 clones, 95% to 98% of them appearing once. It was the roughly 130-subject validation cohort, separate from the roughly 700-subject first cohort, to which the donors belonged. The source is a woman aged 18-29 years in good health and CMV-seropositive. The specimen was PBMCs. This sequence joins TRBV5-8 and TRBJ1-5, with a possible D match to TRBD1 (5 bases). The CDR3, as DNA: TGTGCCAGCAGCTACGACCCGGGGGTCGTAAGCAATCAGCCCCAGCATTTT. Translating it yields CASSYDPGVVSNQPQHF. Filled out from reference TRBV5-8 and TRBJ1-5, the complete variable domain reads EAGVTQSPTHLIKTRGQQATLRCSPISGHTSVYWYQQALGLGLQFLLWYDEGEERNRGNFPPRFSGRQFPNYSSELNVNALELEDSALYLCASSYDPGVVSNQPQHFGDGTRLSIL.